This T cell receptor beta chain was found in a study of cytomegalovirus exposure and HLA in healthy donors. Regarding the study as a whole: In presence/absence analyses, roughly uniform sequencing depth across donors was assumed. Information on immune exposure was restricted to one variable (CMV serostatus). Sequencing had likely introduced a cluster of highly shared sequence variants as an artifact.

As to this clone: Its antigen is undetermined.

This PCR relied on a set of 60 Vbeta primers and 13 Jbeta primers. Profiling relied on immunoSEQ multiplex PCR, and the TCRdb table lists in-frame clones only, not all of them. Among fewer than 120,000 clones listed, approximately 80% were seen once. Trimming took 0 bases from V and 5 from J, leaving 12 bases between them. In germline, CDR1 is SGHRS, CDR2 YFSETQ. The CDR3 spans 14 residues. The sample was PBMCs. The V call is TRBV5-1, the J call TRBJ2-7; D may be TRBD2 (7 bases). The TCR was taken from a woman aged 55-70 years in good health and CMV-seropositive. In DNA form, the CDR3 reads TGCGCCAGCAGCTTGGCCCGAGGGGGGGACGAGCAGTACTTC. Translated: CASSLARGGDEQYF.